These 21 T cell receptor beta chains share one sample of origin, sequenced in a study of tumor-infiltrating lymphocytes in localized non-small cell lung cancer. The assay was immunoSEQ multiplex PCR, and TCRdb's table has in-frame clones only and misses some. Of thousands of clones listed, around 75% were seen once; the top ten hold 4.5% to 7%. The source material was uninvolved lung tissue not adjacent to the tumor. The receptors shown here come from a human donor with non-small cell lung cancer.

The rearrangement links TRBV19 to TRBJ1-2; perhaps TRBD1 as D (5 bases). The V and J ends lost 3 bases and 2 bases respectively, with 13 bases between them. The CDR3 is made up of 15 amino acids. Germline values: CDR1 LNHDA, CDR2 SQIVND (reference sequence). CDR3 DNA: TGTGCCAGTAGTATCGACAGTATTGTAAACTATGGCTACACCTTC. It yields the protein CASSIDSIVNYGYTF.

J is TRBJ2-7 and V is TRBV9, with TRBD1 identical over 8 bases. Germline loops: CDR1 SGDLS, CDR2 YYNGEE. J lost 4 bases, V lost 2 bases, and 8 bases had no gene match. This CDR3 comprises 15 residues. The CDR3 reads CASSVQGAPSYEQYF. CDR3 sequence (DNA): TGTGCCAGCAGCGTCCAGGGGGCCCCCTCTTACGAGCAGTACTTC.

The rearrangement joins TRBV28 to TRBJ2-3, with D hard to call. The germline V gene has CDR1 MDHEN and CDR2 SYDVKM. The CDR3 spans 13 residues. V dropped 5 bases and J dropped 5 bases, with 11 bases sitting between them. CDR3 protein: CASSPKPGDTQYF. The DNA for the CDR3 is TGTGCCAGCAGTCCCAAACCGGGAGATACGCAGTATTTT.

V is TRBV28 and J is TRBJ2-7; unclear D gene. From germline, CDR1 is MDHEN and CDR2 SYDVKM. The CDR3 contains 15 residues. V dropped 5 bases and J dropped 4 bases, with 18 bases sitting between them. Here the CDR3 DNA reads TGTGCCAGCAGTCCTATACGATCAGTAAGTTACGAGCAGTACTTC. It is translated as CASSPIRSVSYEQYF.

CDR3 sequence: CASRGGVVLTGELFF. CDR3 nucleotides: TGTGCCAGCAGAGGGGGAGTGGTGTTGACCGGGGAGCTGTTTTTT. The V call is TRBV28, the J call TRBJ2-2; a possible D gene is TRBD1 (6 bases). Between the trimmed V and J ends, which lost 6 bases and 5 bases, there was a span of 16 bases. The CDR3 extends over 15 amino acids. From germline, CDR1 is MDHEN and CDR2 SYDVKM.

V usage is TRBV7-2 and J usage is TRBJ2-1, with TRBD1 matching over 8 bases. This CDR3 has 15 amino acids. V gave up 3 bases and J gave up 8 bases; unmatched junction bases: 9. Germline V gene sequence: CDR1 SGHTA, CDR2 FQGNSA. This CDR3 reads CASSFWDRSSDEQFF. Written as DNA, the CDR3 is TGTGCCAGCAGCTTTTGGGACAGGTCCTCGGATGAGCAGTTCTTC.

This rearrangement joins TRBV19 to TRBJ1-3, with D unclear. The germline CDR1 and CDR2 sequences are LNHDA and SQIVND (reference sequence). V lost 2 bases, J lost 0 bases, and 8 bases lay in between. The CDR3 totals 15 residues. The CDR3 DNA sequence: TGTGCCAGTAGTATAATCCAGAGCTCTGGAAACACCATATATTTT. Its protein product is CASSIIQSSGNTIYF. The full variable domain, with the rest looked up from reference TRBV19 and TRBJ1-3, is DGGITQSPKYLFRKEGQNVTLSCEQNLNHDAMYWYRQDPGQGLRLIYYSQIVNDFQKGDIAEGYSVSREKKESFPLTVTSAQKNPTAFYLCASSIIQSSGNTIYFGEGSWLTVV.

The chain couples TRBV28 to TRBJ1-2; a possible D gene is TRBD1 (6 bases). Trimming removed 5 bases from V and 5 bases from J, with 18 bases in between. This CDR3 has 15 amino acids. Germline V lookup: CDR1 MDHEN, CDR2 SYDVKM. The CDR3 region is CASSPTGLLFYGYTF. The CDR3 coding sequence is TGTGCCAGCAGTCCCACAGGGCTACTCTTTTATGGCTACACCTTC.

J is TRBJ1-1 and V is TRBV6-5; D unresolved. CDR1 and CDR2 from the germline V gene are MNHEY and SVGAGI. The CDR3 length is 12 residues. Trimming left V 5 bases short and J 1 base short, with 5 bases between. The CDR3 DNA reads TGTGCCAGCAGTCCAGGGAACACTGAAGCTTTCTTT. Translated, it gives CASSPGNTEAFF.

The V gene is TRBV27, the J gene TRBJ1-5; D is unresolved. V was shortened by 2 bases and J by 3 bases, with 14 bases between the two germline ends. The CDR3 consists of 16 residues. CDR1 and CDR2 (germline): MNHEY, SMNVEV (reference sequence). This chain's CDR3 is CASSLAYGSANQPQHF. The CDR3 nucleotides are TGTGCCAGCAGTTTAGCGTATGGCTCCGCCAATCAGCCCCAGCATTTT.

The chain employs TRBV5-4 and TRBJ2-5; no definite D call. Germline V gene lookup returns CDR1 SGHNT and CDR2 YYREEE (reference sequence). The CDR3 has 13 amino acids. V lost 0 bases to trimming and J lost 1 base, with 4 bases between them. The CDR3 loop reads CASSLGVQETQYF. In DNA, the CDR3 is TGTGCCAGCAGCTTGGGTGTCCAAGAGACCCAGTACTTC.

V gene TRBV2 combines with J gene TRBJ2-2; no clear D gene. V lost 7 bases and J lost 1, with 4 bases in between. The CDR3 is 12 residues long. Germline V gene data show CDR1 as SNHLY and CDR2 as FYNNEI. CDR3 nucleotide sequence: TGTGCCAGCACCGAGAACACCGGGGAGCTGTTTTTT. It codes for CASTENTGELFF.

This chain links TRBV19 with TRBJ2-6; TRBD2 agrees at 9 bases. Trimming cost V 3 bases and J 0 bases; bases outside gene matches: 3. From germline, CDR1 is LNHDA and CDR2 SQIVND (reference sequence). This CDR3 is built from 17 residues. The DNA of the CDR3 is TGTGCCAGTAGTATCACTAGCGGGTACTCTGGGGCCAACGTCCTGACTTTC. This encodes CASSITSGYSGANVLTF.

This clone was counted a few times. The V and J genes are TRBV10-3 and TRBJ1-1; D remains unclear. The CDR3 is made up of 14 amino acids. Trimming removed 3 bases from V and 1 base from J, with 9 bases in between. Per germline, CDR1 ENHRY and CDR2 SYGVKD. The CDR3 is CAISDRRGNTEAFF. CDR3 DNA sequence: TGTGCCATCAGTGATCGACGTGGGAACACTGAAGCTTTCTTT.

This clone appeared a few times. CDR3 sequence: CASSLEPRSDTQYF. The CDR3 region has the DNA TGTGCCAGCAGCTTAGAACCGCGGTCTGATACGCAGTATTTT. The chain combines TRBV7-6 with TRBJ2-3; no firm D call. Germline V lookup: CDR1 SGHVS, CDR2 FNYEAQ. The length of the CDR3 is 14 residues. Trimming removed 1 base at V and 6 bases at J, with 11 bases between.

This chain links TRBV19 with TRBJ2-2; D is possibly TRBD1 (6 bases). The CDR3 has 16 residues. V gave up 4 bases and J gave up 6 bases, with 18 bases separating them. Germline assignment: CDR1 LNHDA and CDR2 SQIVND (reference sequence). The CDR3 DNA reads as TGTGCCAGTAGTACCACGAGGGGGTCCAGGTCCGGGGAGCTGTTTTTT. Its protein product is CASSTTRGSRSGELFF. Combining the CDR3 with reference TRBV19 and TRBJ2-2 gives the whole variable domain DGGITQSPKYLFRKEGQNVTLSCEQNLNHDAMYWYRQDPGQGLRLIYYSQIVNDFQKGDIAEGYSVSREKKESFPLTVTSAQKNPTAFYLCASSTTRGSRSGELFFGEGSRLTVL.

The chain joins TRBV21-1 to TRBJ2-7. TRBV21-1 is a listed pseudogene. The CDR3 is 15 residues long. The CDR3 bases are TGTGCCAGCAGCGGCCAAAGGGACCGTAGGGGCGAGCAGTACTTC. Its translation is CASSGQRDRRGEQYF.

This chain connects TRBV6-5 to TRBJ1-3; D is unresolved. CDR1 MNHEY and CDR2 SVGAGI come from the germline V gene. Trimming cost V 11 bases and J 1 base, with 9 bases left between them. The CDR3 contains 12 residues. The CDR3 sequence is CAAGVSGNTIYF. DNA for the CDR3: TGTGCCGCTGGGGTTTCTGGAAACACCATATATTTT.

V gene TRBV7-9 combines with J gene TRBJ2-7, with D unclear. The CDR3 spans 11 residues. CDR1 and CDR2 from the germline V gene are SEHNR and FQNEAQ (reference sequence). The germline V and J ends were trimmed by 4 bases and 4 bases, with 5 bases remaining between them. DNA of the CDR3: TGTGCCAGCAGCTCAGCGTACGAGCAGTACTTC. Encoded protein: CASSSAYEQYF.

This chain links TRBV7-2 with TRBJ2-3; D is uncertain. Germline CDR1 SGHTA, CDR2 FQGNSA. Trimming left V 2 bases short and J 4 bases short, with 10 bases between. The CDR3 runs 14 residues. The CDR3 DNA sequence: TGTGCCAGCAGCTTACTAATTGGGGCAGATACGCAGTATTTT. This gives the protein CASSLLIGADTQYF.

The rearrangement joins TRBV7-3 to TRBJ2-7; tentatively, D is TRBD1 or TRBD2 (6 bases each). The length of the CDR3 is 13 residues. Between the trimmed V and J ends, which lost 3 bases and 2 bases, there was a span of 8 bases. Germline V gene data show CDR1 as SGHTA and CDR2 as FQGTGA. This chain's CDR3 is CASSFGGPYEQYF. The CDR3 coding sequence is TGTGCCAGCAGCTTTGGGGGGCCCTACGAGCAGTACTTC.